This TCR beta chain was found in a study of T cell repertoires in cytomegalovirus infection. Background on the study: The study used recently identified HLA-C-restricted and well-studied HLA-B-restricted CMV epitopes.

Each CDR3 protein gets one entry after TCRdb re-called the reads with MiXCR. The sample includes fewer than 1,000,000 distinct CDR3 sequences, about 33% of them seen just once. To note about this clonotype: The antigen is undetermined.

The junction had 10 bases not matched to a gene; V was cut back by 3 bases and J by 2 bases. The CDR3 loop spans 17 amino acids. Per germline, CDR1 SNHLY and CDR2 FYNNEI. Specimen: cultured CD8+ T cells from PBMCs, collected from culture after CMV antigen stimulation. The TCR comes from a human donor in good health (CMV status not recorded). Some clones in this sample may be carry-over from other donors' samples. J is TRBJ2-3 and V is TRBV2; 8 bases are a match to TRBD2. The CDR3 loop is CASSEEERGTNTDTQYF. The CDR3, as DNA: TGTGCCAGCAGTGAGGAGGAGCGGGGGACAAACACAGATACGCAGTATTTT. Using reference TRBV2 and TRBJ2-3 for the parts outside the CDR3, the full variable domain is EPEVTQTPSHQVTQMGQEVILRCVPISNHLYFYWYRQILGQKVEFLVSFYNNEISEKSEIFDDQFSVERPDGSNFTLKIRSTKLEDSAMYFCASSEEERGTNTDTQYFGPGTRLTVL.